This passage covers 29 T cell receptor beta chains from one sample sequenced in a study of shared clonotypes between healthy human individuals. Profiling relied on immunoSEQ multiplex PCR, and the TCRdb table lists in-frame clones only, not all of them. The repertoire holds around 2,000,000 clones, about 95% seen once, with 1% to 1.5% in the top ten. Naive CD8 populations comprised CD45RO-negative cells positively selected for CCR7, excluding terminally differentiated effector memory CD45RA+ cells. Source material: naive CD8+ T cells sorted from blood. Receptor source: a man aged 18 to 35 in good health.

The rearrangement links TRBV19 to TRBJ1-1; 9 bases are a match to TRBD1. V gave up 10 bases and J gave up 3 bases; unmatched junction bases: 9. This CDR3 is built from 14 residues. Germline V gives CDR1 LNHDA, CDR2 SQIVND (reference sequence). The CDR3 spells CATGTGRFDTEAFF. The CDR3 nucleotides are TGTGCCACCGGGACAGGGAGGTTTGACACTGAAGCTTTCTTT.

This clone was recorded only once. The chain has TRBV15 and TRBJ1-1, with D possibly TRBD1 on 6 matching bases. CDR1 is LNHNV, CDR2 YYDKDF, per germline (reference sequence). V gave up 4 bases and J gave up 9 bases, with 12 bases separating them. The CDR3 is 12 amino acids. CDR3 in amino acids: CATSTGQTKAFF. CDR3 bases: TGTGCCACCAGCACAGGACAGACCAAAGCTTTCTTT.

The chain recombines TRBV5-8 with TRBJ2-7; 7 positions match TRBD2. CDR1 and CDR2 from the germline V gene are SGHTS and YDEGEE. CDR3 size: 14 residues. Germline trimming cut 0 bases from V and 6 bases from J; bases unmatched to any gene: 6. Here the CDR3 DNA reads TGTGCCAGCAGCTTGGGGGTAGCGGGTTTCGAGCAGTACTTC. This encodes CASSLGVAGFEQYF.

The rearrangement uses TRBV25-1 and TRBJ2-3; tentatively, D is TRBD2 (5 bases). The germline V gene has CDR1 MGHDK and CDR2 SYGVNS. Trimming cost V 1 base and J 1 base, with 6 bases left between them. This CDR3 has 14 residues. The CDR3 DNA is TGTGCCAGCAGTGAATCGGAGGGCACAGATACGCAGTATTTT. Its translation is CASSESEGTDTQYF.

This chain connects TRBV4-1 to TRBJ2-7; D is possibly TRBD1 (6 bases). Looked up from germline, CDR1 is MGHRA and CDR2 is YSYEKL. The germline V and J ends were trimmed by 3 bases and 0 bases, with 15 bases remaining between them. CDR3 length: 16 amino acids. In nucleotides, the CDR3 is TGCGCCAGCAGCCAGGTCTCCCTGGACAGCTCCTACGAGCAGTACTTC. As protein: CASSQVSLDSSYEQYF.

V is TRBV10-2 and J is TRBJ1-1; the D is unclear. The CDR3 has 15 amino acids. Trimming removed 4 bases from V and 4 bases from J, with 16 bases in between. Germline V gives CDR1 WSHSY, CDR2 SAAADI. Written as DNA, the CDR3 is TGCGCCAGCAGTGGAGGGTGGGTGTCGAGCACTGAAGCTTTCTTT. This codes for CASSGGWVSSTEAFF.

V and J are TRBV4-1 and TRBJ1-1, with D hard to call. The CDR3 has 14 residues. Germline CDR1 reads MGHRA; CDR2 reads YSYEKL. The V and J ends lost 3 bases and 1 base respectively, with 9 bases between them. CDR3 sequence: CASSHQGGNTEAFF. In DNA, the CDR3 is TGCGCCAGCAGCCACCAAGGCGGGAACACTGAAGCTTTCTTT.

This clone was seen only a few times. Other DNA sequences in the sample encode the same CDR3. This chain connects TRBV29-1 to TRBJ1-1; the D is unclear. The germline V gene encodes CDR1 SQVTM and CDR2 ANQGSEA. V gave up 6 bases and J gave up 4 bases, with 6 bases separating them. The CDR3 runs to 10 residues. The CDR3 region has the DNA TGCAGCGTCGTTGTCACTGAAGCTTTCTTT. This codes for CSVVVTEAFF.

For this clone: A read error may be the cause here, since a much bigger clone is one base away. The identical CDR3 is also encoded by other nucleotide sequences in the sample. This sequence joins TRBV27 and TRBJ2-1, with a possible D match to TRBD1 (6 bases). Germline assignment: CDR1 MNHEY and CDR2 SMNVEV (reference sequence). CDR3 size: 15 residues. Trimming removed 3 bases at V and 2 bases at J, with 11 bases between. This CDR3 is CASSLVGGTYNEQFF. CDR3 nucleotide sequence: TGTGCCAGCAGTTTGGTAGGGGGTACCTACAATGAGCAGTTCTTC.

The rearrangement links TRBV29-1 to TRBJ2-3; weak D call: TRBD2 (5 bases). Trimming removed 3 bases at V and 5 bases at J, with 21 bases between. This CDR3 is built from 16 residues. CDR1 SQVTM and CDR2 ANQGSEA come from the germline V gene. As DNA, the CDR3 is TGCAGCGTTGACGAACCGGGCCTAGCTCTGAGAGATACGCAGTATTTT. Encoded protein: CSVDEPGLALRDTQYF.

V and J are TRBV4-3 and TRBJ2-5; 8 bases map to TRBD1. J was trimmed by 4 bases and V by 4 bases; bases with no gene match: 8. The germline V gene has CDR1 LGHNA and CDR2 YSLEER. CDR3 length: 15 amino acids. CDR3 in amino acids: CASSLLLGQGETQYF. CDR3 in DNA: TGCGCCAGCAGCCTCCTCCTAGGACAGGGAGAGACCCAGTACTTC.

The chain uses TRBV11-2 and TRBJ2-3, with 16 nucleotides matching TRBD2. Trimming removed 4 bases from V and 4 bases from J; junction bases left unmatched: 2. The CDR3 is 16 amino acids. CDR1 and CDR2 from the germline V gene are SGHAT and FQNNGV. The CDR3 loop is CASSSGLAGGPDTQYF. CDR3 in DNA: TGTGCCAGCAGCTCGGGACTAGCGGGGGGGCCAGATACGCAGTATTTT.

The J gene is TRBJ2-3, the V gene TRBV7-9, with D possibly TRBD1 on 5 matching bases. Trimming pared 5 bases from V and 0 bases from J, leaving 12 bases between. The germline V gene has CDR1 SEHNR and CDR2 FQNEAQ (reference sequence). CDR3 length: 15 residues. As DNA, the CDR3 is TGTGCCAGCAGCCCCGAGGACACTAGCACAGATACGCAGTATTTT. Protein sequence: CASSPEDTSTDTQYF.

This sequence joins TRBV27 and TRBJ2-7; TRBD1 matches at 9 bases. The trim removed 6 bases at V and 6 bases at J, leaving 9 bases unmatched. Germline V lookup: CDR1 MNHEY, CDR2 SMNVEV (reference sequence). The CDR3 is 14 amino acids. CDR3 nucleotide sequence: TGTGCCAGCAGGCCTACCGGGACAGGGCTCGAGCAGTACTTC. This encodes CASRPTGTGLEQYF.

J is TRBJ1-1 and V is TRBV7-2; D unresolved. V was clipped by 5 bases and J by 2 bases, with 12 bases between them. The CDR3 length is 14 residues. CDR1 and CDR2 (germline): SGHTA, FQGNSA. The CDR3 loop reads CASSHYTGNTEAFF. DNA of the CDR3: TGTGCCAGCAGCCACTACACCGGAAACACTGAAGCTTTCTTT.

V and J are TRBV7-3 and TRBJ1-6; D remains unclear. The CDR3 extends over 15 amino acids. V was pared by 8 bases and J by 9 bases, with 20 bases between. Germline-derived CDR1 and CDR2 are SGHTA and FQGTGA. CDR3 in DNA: TGTGCCAGCTTCCCGAGGGAGGACCGTAGTTCACCCCTCCACTTT. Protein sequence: CASFPREDRSSPLHF.

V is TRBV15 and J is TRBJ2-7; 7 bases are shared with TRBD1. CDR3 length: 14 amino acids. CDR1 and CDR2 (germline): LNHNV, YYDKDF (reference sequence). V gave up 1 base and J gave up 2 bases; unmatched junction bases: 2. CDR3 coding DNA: TGTGCCACCAGCAGAGCTGGACAGGCCTACGAGCAGTACTTC. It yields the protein CATSRAGQAYEQYF.

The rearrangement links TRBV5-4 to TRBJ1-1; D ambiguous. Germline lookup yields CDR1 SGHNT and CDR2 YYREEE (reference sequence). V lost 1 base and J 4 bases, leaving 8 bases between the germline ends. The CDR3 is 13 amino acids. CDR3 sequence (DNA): TGTGCCAGCAGCTTGTTCCGAGGCACTGAAGCTTTCTTT. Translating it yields CASSLFRGTEAFF. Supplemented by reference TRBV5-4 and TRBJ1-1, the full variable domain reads ETGVTQSPTHLIKTRGQQVTLRCSSQSGHNTVSWYQQALGQGPQFIFQYYREEENGRGNFPPRFSGLQFPNYSSELNVNALELDDSALYLCASSLFRGTEAFFGQGTRLTVV.

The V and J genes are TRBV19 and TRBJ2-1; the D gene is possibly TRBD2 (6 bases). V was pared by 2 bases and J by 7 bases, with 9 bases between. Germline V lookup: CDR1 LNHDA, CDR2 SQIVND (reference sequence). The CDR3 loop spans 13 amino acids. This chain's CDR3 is CASSILGLNEQFF. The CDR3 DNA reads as TGTGCCAGTAGTATACTCGGACTAAATGAGCAGTTCTTC.

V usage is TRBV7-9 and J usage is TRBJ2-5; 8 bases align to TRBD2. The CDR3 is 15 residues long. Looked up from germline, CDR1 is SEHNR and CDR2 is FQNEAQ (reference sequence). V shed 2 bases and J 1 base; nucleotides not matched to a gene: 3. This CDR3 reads CASSLPSGLQETQYF. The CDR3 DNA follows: TGTGCCAGCAGCTTACCTAGCGGGCTCCAAGAGACCCAGTACTTC.

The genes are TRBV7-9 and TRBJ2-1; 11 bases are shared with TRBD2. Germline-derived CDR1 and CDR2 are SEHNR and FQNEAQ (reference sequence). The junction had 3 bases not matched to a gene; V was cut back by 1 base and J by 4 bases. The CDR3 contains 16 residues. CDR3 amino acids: CASSLVTSGIYNEQFF. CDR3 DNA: TGTGCCAGCAGCTTAGTGACTAGCGGGATTTACAATGAGCAGTTCTTC.

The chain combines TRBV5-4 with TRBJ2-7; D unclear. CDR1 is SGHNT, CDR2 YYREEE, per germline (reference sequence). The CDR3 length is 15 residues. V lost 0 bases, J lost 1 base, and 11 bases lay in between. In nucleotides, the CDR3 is TGTGCCAGCAGCTTGGAAGGCTCGAATTCCTACGAGCAGTACTTC. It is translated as CASSLEGSNSYEQYF.

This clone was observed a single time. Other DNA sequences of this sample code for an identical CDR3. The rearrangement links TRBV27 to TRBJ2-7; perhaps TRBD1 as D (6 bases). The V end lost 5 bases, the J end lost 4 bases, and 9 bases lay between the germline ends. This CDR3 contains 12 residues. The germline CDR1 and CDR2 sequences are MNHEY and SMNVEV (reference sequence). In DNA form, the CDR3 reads TGTGCCAGCAGTACGCAGGGGTACGAGCAGTACTTC. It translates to CASSTQGYEQYF.

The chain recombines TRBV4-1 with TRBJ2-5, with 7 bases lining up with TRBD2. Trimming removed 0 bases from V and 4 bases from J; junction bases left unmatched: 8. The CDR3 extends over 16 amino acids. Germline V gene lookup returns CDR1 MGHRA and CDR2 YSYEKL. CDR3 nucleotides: TGCGCCAGCAGCCAAGATGGTAGCGGGCCCGGAGAGACCCAGTACTTC. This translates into CASSQDGSGPGETQYF.

The CDR3 loop is CASSLALDQPQHF. The CDR3 nucleotides read TGTGCCAGCAGCTTAGCGCTCGATCAGCCCCAGCATTTT. The chain uses TRBV7-6 and TRBJ1-5; no firm D call. The V gene's germline CDR1 is SGHVS and CDR2 FNYEAQ. The CDR3 is 13 amino acids. Deletions cut 0 bases from V and 5 bases from J, with 5 bases between.

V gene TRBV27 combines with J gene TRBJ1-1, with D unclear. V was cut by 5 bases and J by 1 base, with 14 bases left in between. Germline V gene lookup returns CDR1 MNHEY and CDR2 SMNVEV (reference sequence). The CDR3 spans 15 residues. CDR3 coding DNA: TGTGCCAGCAGTCCAACCCTTTTGGGGAACACTGAAGCTTTCTTT. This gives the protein CASSPTLLGNTEAFF.

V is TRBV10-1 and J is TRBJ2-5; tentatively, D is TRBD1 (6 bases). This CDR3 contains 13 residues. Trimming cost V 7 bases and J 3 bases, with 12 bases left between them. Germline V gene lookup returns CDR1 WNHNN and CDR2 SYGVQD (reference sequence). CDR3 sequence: CASMGQIEETQYF. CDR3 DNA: TGCGCCAGCATGGGACAAATCGAAGAGACCCAGTACTTC.

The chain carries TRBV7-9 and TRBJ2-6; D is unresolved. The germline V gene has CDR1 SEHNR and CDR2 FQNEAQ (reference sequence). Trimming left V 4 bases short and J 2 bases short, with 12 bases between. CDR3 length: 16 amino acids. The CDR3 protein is CASSSNSPPGANVLTF. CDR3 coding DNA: TGTGCCAGCAGCTCCAATTCCCCCCCTGGGGCCAACGTCCTGACTTTC.

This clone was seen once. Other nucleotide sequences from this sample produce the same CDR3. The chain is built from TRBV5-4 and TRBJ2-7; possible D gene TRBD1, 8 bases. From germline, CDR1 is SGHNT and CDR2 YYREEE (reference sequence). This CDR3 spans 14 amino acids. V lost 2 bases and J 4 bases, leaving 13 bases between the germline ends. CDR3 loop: CASSLTGGDYEQYF. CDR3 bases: TGTGCCAGCAGCTTAACAGGGGGGGATTACGAGCAGTACTTC.